This entry is about one T cell receptor (beta chain). Antigen: not known. This sample was included in a study of T cell responses to AZD1222 COVID-19 vaccine. Notes on the study in general: Vaccine-associated CD4 TCRs spanned spike, dominant at 160-218 and 743-854.

Sequencing used immunoSEQ multiplex PCR; TCRdb keeps in-frame clones, though not all of them. The sample contains 90,000 to 150,000 clones, approximately 85% of which appear only once. The sample here was peripheral blood, taken on day 0 of AZD1222 vaccination. The clonotype was recovered from an adult in good health.

DNA of the CDR3: TGTGCCAGCAGTAAGAGACAGGGGGTGACGATGAACACTGAAGCTTTCTTT. Encoded protein: CASSKRQGVTMNTEAFF. The rearrangement joins TRBV2 to TRBJ1-1, with 9 nucleotides matching TRBD1. The CDR3 extends over 17 amino acids. The V gene's germline CDR1 is SNHLY and CDR2 FYNNEI. Trimming took 5 bases from V and 0 from J; bases not matched to a gene: 10.